This T cell receptor (beta chain) derives from a study of low-dose radiotherapy and immunotherapy resistance in tumors. Overall study: Members of Cohort 1 were treated with 0.5 Gy per fraction every 2 weeks. The prescribed total PTV dose was 6.5 Gy.

Donors received a regimen that comprised nivolumab, ipilimumab, aspirin, low-dose cyclophosphamide and low-dose radiotherapy. Qualifying patients carried advanced solid tumors devoid of tumor-infiltrating lymphocytes. Priming of first-strand cDNA relied on TRAV- and TRBV-specific primers (covering alpha and beta chains). TCRs were amplified for 15 to 20 PCR cycles with a constant-region primer and V-primer adapter. MiXCR, applied by TCRdb to the reads, yields one record per CDR3 protein. This sample yields under 20,000 distinct CDR3 sequences, of which around 74% are seen a single time; over 10% belongs to the top ten. V dropped 2 bases and J dropped 4 bases, with 6 bases sitting between them. The CDR3 is 13 residues long. Germline CDR1 reads MNHNY; CDR2 reads SVGAGI (reference sequence).

This clonotype originated in a human donor with advanced metastatic prostate, ovarian, gallbladder or colorectal cancer (not recorded which). This table probably holds off-target reads from a library built for another chain. The chain joins TRBV6-6 to TRBJ1-5, with TRBD1 as a possible D gene (5 bases). In nucleotides, the CDR3 is TGTGCCAGCAGTTACGGGGGGAATCAGCCCCAGCATTTT. This codes for CASSYGGNQPQHF.